This paragraph covers one T cell receptor (beta chain) sequence. This sample was included in a study of blood T cell repertoires in COVID-19. Germline V gene sequence: CDR1 WNHNN, CDR2 SYGVQD (reference sequence). The V end lost 4 bases, the J end lost 3 bases, and 9 bases lay between the germline ends. This CDR3 contains 13 residues. Donors in Cohort 3 counted as recovered after two negative PCRs, clearance, or symptom resolution. Original methodology: Amplification with reference gene primers provided the estimates of nucleated cell counts. The assay was immunoSEQ multiplex PCR, and TCRdb's table has in-frame clones only and misses some. V and J calls and clone size are as listed in that table; D and trimming were resolved from the DNA. The sample holds around 170,000 clones, under 90% seen once.

The chain carries TRBV10-1 and TRBJ2-5, with a possible D match to TRBD1 (6 bases). The source material was PBMCs or T cells enriched from blood (not recorded which). This TCR came from a man aged 45-65 years who had recovered from COVID-19. This chain's CDR3 is CASSARTEETQYF. CDR3 bases: TGCGCCAGCAGTGCGAGGACAGAAGAGACCCAGTACTTC.